This TCR beta chain was sequenced in a study of shared clonotypes between healthy human individuals. Study findings and constraints: As a rule, naive subsets had a larger estimated richness than memory subsets. When naive CD4 clonotypes were compared across a few donors, approximately 5% were shared.

To note about this clone: Its target is not known.

Original processing notes: ImmunoSEQ sequences covered only the junction and lacked quality scores; filtering therefore differed. Only in-frame clones appear in the TCRdb table, and some are missing; sequencing was by immunoSEQ multiplex PCR. The D gene and trimming were derived from the DNA, and the V and J assignments and clone size from that table. The repertoire holds about 1.1 million clones, with more than 75% as singletons. The sequencing sample was made of memory CD4+ T cells from PBMCs. Subset of the sample: CD45RA-negative fraction. This TCR came from a man aged 18 to 30 in good health. Some clones in this sample may be carry-over from other donors' samples.

CDR3 amino acids: CASSQGQGIAGAEKLFF. The CDR3 bases are TGCGCCAGCAGCCAAGGACAGGGAATTGCCGGTGCTGAAAAACTGTTTTTT. The chain is built from TRBV5-1 and TRBJ1-4, with 8 positions matching TRBD1. The V and J ends lost 4 bases and 7 bases, in that order; junction bases with no gene match: 15. This CDR3 is 17 amino acids long. The germline CDR1 and CDR2 sequences are SGHRS and YFSETQ.